The 2 T cell receptor beta chains in this list originate from one sample, sequenced in a study of blood T cell repertoires in COVID-19. Some clones are missing from TCRdb's copy, which holds only in-frame ones; the method was immunoSEQ multiplex PCR. The sample gives about 70,000 clones, roughly 86% of which show up once; more than 0.7% is in the top ten. Sequencing input: peripheral blood. The receptor set was obtained from a woman aged 70 to 79 with acute or convalescent COVID-19.

The chain links TRBV27 to TRBJ1-4, with 9 bases aligning to TRBD1. The germline gives CDR1 MNHEY, CDR2 SMNVEV (reference sequence). This CDR3 region has 15 residues. Germline trimming cut 6 bases from V and 8 bases from J; bases unmatched to any gene: 10. The CDR3 sequence: CASRPRGQGWEKLFF. CDR3 nucleotides: TGTGCCAGCAGACCAAGGGGACAGGGCTGGGAAAAACTGTTTTTT.

This clone was recorded only once. The chain is built from TRBV28 and TRBJ1-1, with 7 bases that match TRBD1. With V trimmed by 5 bases and J by 7 bases, 7 bases remained unmatched. In germline, CDR1 is MDHEN, CDR2 SYDVKM. The CDR3 runs to 13 residues. The CDR3 DNA reads as TGTGCCAGCAGTCAGAGGACAGGTTATGAAGCTTTCTTT. This sequence encodes CASSQRTGYEAFF.